This TCR beta chain was recorded in a study of radiation and T cells in renal cell carcinoma. General study points: Baseline intratumoral clonotype presence is unknown without pretreatment biopsies. From baseline, blood top tumor clonotypes peaked at 2 weeks post-radiation.

Comments on this clone: What it binds is not known.

Germline loops: CDR1 LGHNT, CDR2 FRNRAP. The CDR3 runs 13 residues. Deletions cut 7 bases from V and 3 bases from J, with 13 bases between. The time point denotes: baseline pretreatment blood. Treatment reported: 15 Gy SBRT to primary tumor, nephrectomy 4 weeks later. TCRdb keeps only in-frame clones here, not all; method: immunoSEQ multiplex PCR. Of roughly 150,000 clones in the sample, less than 90% were seen once. The gene calls are TRBV12-5 and TRBJ2-7, with D perhaps being TRBD1 or TRBD2 (5 bases each). The starting material was blood, obtained from a patient whose treatment included radiotherapy and nephrectomy. This TCR was recovered from a woman in her 70s with renal cell carcinoma. CDR3 DNA: TGTGCTAGTGCATCGGGACGGAACTACGAGCAGTACTTC. The encoded protein is CASASGRNYEQYF.